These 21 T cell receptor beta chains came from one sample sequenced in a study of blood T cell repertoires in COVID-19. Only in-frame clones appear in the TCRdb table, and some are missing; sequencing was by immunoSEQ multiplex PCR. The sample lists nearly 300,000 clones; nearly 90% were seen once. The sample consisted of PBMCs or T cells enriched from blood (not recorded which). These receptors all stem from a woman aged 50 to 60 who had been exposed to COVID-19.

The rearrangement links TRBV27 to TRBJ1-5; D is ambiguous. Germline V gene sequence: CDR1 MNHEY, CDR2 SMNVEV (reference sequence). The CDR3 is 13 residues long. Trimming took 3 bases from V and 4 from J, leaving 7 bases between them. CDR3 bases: TGTGCCAGCAGTTTCGGTCGTAATCAGCCCCAGCATTTT. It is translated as CASSFGRNQPQHF.

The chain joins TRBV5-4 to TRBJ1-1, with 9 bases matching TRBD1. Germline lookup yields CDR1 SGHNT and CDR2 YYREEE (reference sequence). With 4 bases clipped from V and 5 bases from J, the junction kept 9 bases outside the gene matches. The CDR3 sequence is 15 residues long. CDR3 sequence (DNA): TGTGCCAGCAGCGCTTGGGGGACAGGGCGGACTGAAGCTTTCTTT. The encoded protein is CASSAWGTGRTEAFF.

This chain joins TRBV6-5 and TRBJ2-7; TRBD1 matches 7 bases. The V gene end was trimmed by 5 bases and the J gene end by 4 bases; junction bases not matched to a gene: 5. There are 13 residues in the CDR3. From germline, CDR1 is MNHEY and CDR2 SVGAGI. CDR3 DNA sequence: TGTGCCAGCAGTCTACAGGGGTGGTACGAGCAGTACTTC. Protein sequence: CASSLQGWYEQYF.

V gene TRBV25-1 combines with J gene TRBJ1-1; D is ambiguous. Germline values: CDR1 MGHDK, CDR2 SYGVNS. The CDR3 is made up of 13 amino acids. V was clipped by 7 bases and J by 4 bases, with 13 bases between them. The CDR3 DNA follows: TGTGCCAGCATAAAAGGGAGCGGCACTGAAGCTTTCTTT. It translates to CASIKGSGTEAFF.

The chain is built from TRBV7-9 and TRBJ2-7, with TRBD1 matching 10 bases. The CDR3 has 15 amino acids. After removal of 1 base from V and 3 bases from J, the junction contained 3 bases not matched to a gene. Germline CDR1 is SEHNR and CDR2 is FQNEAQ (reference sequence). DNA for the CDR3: TGTGCCAGCAGCTTAGAGGGGGACAGGGGCTACGAGCAGTACTTC. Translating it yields CASSLEGDRGYEQYF.

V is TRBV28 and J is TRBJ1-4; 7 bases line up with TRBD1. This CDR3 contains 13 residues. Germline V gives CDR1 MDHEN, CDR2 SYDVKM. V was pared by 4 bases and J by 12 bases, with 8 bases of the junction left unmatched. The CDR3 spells CASSSNDREQLFF. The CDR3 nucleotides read TGTGCCAGCAGTTCCAATGACAGGGAACAACTGTTTTTT.

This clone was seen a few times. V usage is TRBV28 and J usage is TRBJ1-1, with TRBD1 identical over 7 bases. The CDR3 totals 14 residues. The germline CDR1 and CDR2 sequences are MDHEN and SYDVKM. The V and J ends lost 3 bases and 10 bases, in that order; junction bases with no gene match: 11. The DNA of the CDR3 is TGTGCCAGCAGTTTGGGGGGAGACAGGGTTAGAGCTTTCTTT. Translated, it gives CASSLGGDRVRAFF.

The CDR3 DNA is TGTGCCAGCAGTCCAGGAGACAGGGAGTTGCGTGGCTACACCTTC. It is translated as CASSPGDRELRGYTF. The V and J genes are TRBV28 and TRBJ1-2, with 7 bases aligning to TRBD1. The germline gives CDR1 MDHEN, CDR2 SYDVKM. This CDR3 comprises 15 residues. V was clipped by 5 bases and J by 7 bases; unmatched bases: 13.

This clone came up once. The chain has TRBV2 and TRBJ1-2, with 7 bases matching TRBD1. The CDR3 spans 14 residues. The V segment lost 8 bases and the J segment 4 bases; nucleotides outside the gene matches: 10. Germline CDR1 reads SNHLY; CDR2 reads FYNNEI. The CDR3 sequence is CASGPGQNSYGYTF. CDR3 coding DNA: TGTGCCAGCGGGCCGGGACAGAACTCCTATGGCTACACCTTC. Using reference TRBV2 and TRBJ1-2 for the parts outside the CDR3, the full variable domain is EPEVTQTPSHQVTQMGQEVILRCVPISNHLYFYWYRQILGQKVEFLVSFYNNEISEKSEIFDDQFSVERPDGSNFTLKIRSTKLEDSAMYFCASGPGQNSYGYTFGSGTRLTVV.

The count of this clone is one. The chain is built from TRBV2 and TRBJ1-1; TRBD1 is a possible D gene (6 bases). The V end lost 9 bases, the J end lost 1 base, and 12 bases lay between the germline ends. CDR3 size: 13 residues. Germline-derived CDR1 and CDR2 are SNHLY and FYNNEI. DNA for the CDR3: TGTGCCAGTCACAGGGTTAAGAACACTGAAGCTTTCTTT. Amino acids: CASHRVKNTEAFF. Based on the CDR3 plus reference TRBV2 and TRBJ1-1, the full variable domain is EPEVTQTPSHQVTQMGQEVILRCVPISNHLYFYWYRQILGQKVEFLVSFYNNEISEKSEIFDDQFSVERPDGSNFTLKIRSTKLEDSAMYFCASHRVKNTEAFFGQGTRLTVV.

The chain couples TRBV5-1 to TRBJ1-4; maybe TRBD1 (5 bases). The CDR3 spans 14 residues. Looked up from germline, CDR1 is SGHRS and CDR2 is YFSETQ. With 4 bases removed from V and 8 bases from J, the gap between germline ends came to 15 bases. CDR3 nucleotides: TGCGCCAGCAGCGAGGACACCCTAGGAGAAAAACTGTTTTTT. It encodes CASSEDTLGEKLFF.

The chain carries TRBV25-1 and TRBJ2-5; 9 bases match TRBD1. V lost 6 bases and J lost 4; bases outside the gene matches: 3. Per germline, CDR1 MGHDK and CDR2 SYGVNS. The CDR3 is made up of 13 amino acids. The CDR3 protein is CASRQGARETQYF. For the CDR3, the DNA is TGTGCCAGCAGACAGGGGGCGCGAGAGACCCAGTACTTC.

The CDR3: CASSPRDIGNTIYF. CDR3 DNA: TGCGCCAGCAGCCCACGGGACATAGGAAACACCATATATTTT. The V and J genes are TRBV4-1 and TRBJ1-3; D perhaps matches TRBD1 (6 bases). V was cut by 4 bases and J by 4 bases, with 11 bases left in between. The CDR3 has 14 amino acids. Per the germline V gene, CDR1 is MGHRA and CDR2 is YSYEKL.

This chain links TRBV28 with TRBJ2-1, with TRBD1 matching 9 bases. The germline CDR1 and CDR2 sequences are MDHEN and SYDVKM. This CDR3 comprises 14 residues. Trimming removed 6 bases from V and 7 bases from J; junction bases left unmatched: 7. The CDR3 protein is CASSLGQGRNEQFF. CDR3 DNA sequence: TGTGCCAGCAGCTTAGGACAGGGGAGGAATGAGCAGTTCTTC.

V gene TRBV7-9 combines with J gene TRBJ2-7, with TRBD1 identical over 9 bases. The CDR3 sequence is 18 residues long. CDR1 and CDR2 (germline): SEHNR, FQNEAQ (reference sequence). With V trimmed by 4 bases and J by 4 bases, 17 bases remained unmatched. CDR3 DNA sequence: TGTGCCAGCAGCTCAATCCCCGGGACAGGGAACGGGAATTACGAGCAGTACTTC. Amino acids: CASSSIPGTGNGNYEQYF. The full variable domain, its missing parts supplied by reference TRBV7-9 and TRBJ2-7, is DTGVSQNPRHKITKRGQNVTFRCDPISEHNRLYWYRQTLGQGPEFLTYFQNEAQLEKSRLLSDRFSAERPKGSFSTLEIQRTEQGDSAMYLCASSSIPGTGNGNYEQYFGPGTRLTVT.

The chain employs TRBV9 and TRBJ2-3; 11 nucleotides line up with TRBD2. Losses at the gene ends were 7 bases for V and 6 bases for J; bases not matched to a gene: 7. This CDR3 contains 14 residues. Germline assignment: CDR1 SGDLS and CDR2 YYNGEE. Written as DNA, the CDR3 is TGTGCCAGCTCCTTAGCGGGGGGGCGGGATACGCAGTATTTT. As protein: CASSLAGGRDTQYF. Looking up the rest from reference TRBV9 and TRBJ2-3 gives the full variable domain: DSGVTQTPKHLITATGQRVTLRCSPRSGDLSVYWYQQSLDQGLQFLIQYYNGEERAKGNILERFSAQQFPDLHSELNLSSLELGDSALYFCASSLAGGRDTQYFGPGTRLTVL.

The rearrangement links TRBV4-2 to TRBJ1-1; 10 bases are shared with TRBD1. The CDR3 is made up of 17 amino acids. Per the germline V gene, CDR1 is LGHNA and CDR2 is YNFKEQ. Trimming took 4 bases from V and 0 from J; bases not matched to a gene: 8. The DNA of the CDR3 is TGTGCCAGCAGCCGACAGACAGGGGGCGCGGTGAACACTGAAGCTTTCTTT. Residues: CASSRQTGGAVNTEAFF.

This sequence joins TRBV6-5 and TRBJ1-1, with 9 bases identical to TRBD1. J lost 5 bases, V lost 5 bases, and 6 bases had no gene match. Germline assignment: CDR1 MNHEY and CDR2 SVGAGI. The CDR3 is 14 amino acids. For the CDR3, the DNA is TGTGCCAGCAGTACTCGACAGGGGGGGACTGAAGCTTTCTTT. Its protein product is CASSTRQGGTEAFF.

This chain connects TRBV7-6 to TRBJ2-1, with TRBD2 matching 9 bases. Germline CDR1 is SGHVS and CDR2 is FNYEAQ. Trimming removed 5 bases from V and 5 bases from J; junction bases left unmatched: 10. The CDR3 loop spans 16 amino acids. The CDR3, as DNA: TGTGCCAGCAGCACCACCGCGGGGGGGCCCCACAATGAGCAGTTCTTC. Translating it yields CASSTTAGGPHNEQFF.

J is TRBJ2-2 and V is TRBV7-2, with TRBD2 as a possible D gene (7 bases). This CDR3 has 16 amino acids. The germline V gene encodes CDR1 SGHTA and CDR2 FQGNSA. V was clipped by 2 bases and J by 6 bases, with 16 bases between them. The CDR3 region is CASSLRPGGPAGELFF. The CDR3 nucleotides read TGTGCCAGCAGCTTACGACCGGGGGGCCCGGCCGGGGAGCTGTTTTTT. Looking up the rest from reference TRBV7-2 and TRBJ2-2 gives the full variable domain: GAGVSQSPSNKVTEKGKDVELRCDPISGHTALYWYRQSLGQGLEFLIYFQGNSAPDKSGLPSDRFSAERTGGSVSTLTIQRTQQEDSAVYLCASSLRPGGPAGELFFGEGSRLTVL.

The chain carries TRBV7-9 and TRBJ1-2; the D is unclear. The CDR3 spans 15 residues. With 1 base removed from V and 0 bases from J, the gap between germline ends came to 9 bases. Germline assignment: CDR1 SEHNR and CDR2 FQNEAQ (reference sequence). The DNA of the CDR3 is TGTGCCAGCAGCTTAGACACAGTAACTAACTATGGCTACACCTTC. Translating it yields CASSLDTVTNYGYTF.